This TCR beta chain was captured by sequencing in a study of radiotherapy plus CTLA-4 blockade in lung cancer. Across the whole study: Disease control reached 30% to 35%, with objective responses in about 19%.

Concerning this clone itself: As yet, its antigen is unknown. The sample has other DNA sequences that encode this CDR3 too.

This table comes from immunoSEQ multiplex PCR, and its TCRdb copy is limited to in-frame clones, with some not included. This table has about 25,000 clones, roughly 73% appearing once. Study-wide findings and caveats: Tumor-derived TCR clones expanded in blood after radiotherapy plus ipilimumab.

Trimming removed 0 bases at V and 1 base at J, with 5 bases between. Germline V gives CDR1 SGHNT, CDR2 YYREEE (reference sequence). This CDR3 is 13 amino acids long. The specimen was peripheral blood, collected from a patient treated with radiotherapy plus ipilimumab. This chain links TRBV5-4 with TRBJ2-7; no definite D call. This TCR was sampled from a human donor with non-small cell lung cancer who had stable disease on radiotherapy plus ipilimumab. The CDR3, as DNA: TGTGCCAGCAGCTTGGCGTTTTCCTACGAGCAGTACTTC. This encodes CASSLAFSYEQYF.